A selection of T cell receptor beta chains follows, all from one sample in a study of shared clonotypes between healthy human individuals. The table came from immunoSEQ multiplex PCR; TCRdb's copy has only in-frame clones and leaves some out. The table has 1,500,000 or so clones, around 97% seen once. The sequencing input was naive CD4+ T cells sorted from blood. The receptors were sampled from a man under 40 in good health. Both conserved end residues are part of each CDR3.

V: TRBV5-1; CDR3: CASSLGGTGLATQYF
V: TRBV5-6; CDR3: CASSLTHTEAFF
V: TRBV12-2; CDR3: CASRLDRRPSGKETQYF
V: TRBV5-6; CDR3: CASSFVGSAVADTQYF
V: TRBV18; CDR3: CASSPPSTETQYF
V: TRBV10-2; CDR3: CASSDPTGPKNIQYF
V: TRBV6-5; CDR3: CASRTGRIAKNIQYF
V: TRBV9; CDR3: CASSVGPGQGAQNTEAFF
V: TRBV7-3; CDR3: CASSLDRWTTEAFF
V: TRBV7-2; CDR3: CASSLIGIQPQHF
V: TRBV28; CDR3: CASIPGGTQANYGYTF
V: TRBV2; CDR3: CATGAGGQYNEQFF
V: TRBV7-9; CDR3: CASSMPGLATGEQFF
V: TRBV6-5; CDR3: CASSRTASNEKLFF
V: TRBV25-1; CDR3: CASGREGPTDTQYF
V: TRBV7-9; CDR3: CASSPGTGSGANVLTF